The 12 T cell receptor beta chains listed next were all sequenced from one sample in a study of blood T cell repertoires in COVID-19 (TCRdb year 2020). To prepare the library, the immunoSEQ multiplex PCR assay was applied. TCRdb holds this immuneACCESS table with in-frame rearrangements only. Some clones are missing; in checked studies, unresolved V genes explain under half, and the rest has no known cause. The sample table holds around 150,000 clones, of which about 79% were seen once. Together, the top ten hold around 2.9% of the sample. Sequences were obtained from PBMCs or T cells enriched from blood (not recorded which). These receptors came from a woman in her forties or fifties who had recovered from COVID-19.

Note on this clone: This CDR3 is also generated by other DNA sequences in the sample. The chain joins TRBV5-8 to TRBJ2-1; no clear D. Germline CDR1 SGHTS, CDR2 YDEGEE. V shed 0 bases and J shed 6 bases, with 7 bases lying between them. This CDR3 has 13 amino acids. The CDR3 region has the DNA TGTGCCAGCAGCTTGGGGCCCCGCAATGAGCAGTTCTTC. Translated, it gives CASSLGPRNEQFF.

This chain uses TRBV4-1 with TRBJ2-1; D may be TRBD2 (5 bases). The CDR3 totals 14 residues. V lost 4 bases, J lost 4 bases, and 11 bases lay in between. CDR1 and CDR2 (germline): MGHRA, YSYEKL. The CDR3 DNA reads TGCGCCAGCAGCCCCGTCGGGGTATACAATGAGCAGTTCTTC. Translation: CASSPVGVYNEQFF.

This chain connects TRBV28 to TRBJ1-3, with 7 bases lining up with TRBD1. The germline gives CDR1 MDHEN, CDR2 SYDVKM. The CDR3 is 19 residues long. With V trimmed by 1 base and J by 6 bases, 18 bases remained unmatched. DNA for the CDR3: TGTGCCAGCAGTTTATTCCCCCCTCGCAACCGGGACAGTGCAAACACCATATATTTT. Translation: CASSLFPPRNRDSANTIYF. Looking up the rest from reference TRBV28 and TRBJ1-3 gives the full variable domain: DVKVTQSSRYLVKRTGEKVFLECVQDMDHENMFWYRQDPGLGLRLIYFSYDVKMKEKGDIPEGYSVSREKKERFSLILESASTNQTSMYLCASSLFPPRNRDSANTIYFGEGSWLTVV.

The chain carries TRBV3-1 (or the pseudogene TRBV3-2) and TRBJ1-3, with unresolved D. This CDR3 has 18 residues. The germline V gene has CDR1 LGHDT and CDR2 YNNKEL (reference sequence). Trimming left V 4 bases short and J 0 bases short, with 19 bases between. CDR3 residues: CASSPAKPERISGNTIYF. CDR3 sequence (DNA): TGTGCCAGCAGCCCTGCAAAGCCCGAGCGAATCTCTGGAAACACCATATATTTT.

The gene calls are TRBV5-1 and TRBJ1-6; 8 bases map to TRBD1. Germline values: CDR1 SGHRS, CDR2 YFSETQ. With 0 bases clipped from V and 4 bases from J, the junction kept 6 bases outside the gene matches. This CDR3 comprises 17 residues. The CDR3: CASSLESGGLYNSPLHF. Here the CDR3 DNA reads TGCGCCAGCAGCTTGGAGTCAGGGGGCCTTTATAATTCACCCCTCCACTTT.

The rearrangement uses TRBV19 and TRBJ2-1; 9 bases are a match to TRBD1. The trim removed 3 bases at V and 6 bases at J, leaving 9 bases unmatched. Germline-derived CDR1 and CDR2 are LNHDA and SQIVND (reference sequence). The CDR3 has 16 residues. CDR3: CASSIMGGQGGNEQFF. The CDR3 DNA reads as TGTGCCAGTAGTATCATGGGGGGACAGGGTGGCAATGAGCAGTTCTTC.

This chain joins TRBV9 and TRBJ2-5, with 8 bases lining up with TRBD2. The CDR3 is 17 residues long. Germline CDR1 and CDR2: SGDLS and YYNGEE. With V trimmed by 3 bases and J by 2 bases, 12 bases remained unmatched. DNA of the CDR3: TGTGCCAGCAGCGCGGGAGGGGACACCACACAACAAGAGACCCAGTACTTC. This sequence encodes CASSAGGDTTQQETQYF.

This clone was seen a handful of times. The chain couples TRBV6-2 or TRBV6-3 to TRBJ2-5, with 14 nucleotides matching TRBD2. The CDR3 spans 17 residues. V dropped 5 bases and J dropped 4; count of bases not matched to a gene: 9. Germline V CDR1 and CDR2: MNHEY, SVGEGT. CDR3 residues: CASSRPTSGGAGETQYF. The CDR3 bases are TGTGCCAGCAGTAGACCGACTAGCGGGGGGGCAGGAGAGACCCAGTACTTC.

The CDR3 is CASSLTGDNQPQHF. The CDR3 region has the DNA TGTGCCAGCAGCTTGACAGGGGACAATCAGCCCCAGCATTTT. V and J are TRBV7-2 and TRBJ1-5; TRBD1 aligns across 8 bases. V trimming: 3 bases; J trimming: 3 bases; junction bases outside the gene matches: 1. The length of the CDR3 is 14 residues. Germline values: CDR1 SGHTA, CDR2 FQGNSA.

V usage is TRBV7-3 and J usage is TRBJ2-1, with 8 positions matching TRBD2. V lost 4 bases, J lost 14 bases, and 13 bases stayed unmatched. The CDR3 is made up of 14 amino acids. Germline loops: CDR1 SGHTA, CDR2 FQGTGA. CDR3 in amino acids: CASSSPGGPATKFF. The CDR3 nucleotides are TGTGCCAGCAGCTCCCCGGGAGGGCCAGCGACTAAGTTCTTC.

The rearrangement uses TRBV9 and TRBJ2-5; 7 nucleotides align to TRBD2. The germline CDR1 and CDR2 sequences are SGDLS and YYNGEE. V gave up 4 bases and J gave up 2 bases; unmatched junction bases: 5. This CDR3 is built from 14 residues. The CDR3 region is CASSPGLPQETQYF. The CDR3 coding sequence is TGTGCCAGCAGCCCGGGACTACCACAAGAGACCCAGTACTTC.

This rearrangement joins TRBV5-4 to TRBJ2-3; D gene ambiguous. The CDR3 length is 12 residues. V lost 5 bases to trimming and J lost 7 bases, with 11 bases between them. Germline CDR1 and CDR2: SGHNT and YYREEE (reference sequence). CDR3 amino acids: CASSTPGYTQYF. The CDR3 DNA reads TGTGCCAGCAGTACCCCCGGGTATACGCAGTATTTT.